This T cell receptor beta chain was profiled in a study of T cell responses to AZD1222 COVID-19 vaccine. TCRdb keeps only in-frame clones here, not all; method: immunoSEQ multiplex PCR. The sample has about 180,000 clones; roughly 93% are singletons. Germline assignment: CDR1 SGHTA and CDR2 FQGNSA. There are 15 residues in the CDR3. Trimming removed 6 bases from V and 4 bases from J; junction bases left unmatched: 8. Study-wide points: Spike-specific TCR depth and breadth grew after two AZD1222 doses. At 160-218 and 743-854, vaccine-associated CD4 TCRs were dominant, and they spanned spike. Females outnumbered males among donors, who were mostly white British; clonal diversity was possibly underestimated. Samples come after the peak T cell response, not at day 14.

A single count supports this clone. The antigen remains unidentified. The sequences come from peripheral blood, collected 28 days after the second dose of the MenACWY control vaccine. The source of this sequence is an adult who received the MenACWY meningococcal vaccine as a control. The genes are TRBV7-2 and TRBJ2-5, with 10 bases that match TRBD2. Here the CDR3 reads CASRLSGGAGETQYF. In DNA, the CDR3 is TGTGCCAGCAGACTAAGCGGGGGGGCCGGAGAGACCCAGTACTTC.